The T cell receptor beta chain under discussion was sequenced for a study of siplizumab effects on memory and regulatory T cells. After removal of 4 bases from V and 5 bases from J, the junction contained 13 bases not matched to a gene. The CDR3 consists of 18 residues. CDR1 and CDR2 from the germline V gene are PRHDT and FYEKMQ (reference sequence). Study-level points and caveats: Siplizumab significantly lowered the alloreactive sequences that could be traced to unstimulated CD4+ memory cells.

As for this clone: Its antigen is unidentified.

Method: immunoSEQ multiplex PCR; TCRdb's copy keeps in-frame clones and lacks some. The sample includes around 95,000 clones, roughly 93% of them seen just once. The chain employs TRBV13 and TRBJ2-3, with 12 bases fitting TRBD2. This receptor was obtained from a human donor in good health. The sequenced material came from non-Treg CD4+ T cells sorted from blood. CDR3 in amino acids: CASSSLTSGSNRGDTQYF. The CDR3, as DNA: TGTGCCAGCAGCTCTTTGACTAGCGGGAGTAACCGGGGAGATACGCAGTATTTT.